The clone carrying this TCR beta chain was observed a single time. In the authors' methods: It was from reference gene primer amplification that nucleated cell counts were estimated. Assay used: immunoSEQ multiplex PCR; TCRdb lists only in-frame clones, some missing. From that table come the V and J calls and clone size; the DNA was used to work out D and trimming. The repertoire holds roughly 100,000 clones, with 86% as singletons. The source of the sample is a study of blood T cell repertoires in COVID-19. Looking at the study overall: Specimens from acute and convalescent COVID-19 originated in the United States, Italy and Spain. In each case, the material was cDNA or gDNA derived from T cells, B-cell-depleted T cells, or PBMCs.

Germline V gene sequence: CDR1 SGHTS, CDR2 YDEGEE. J was trimmed by 5 bases and V by 0 bases; bases with no gene match: 6. The CDR3 loop spans 15 amino acids. The sample consisted of peripheral blood. The TCR sequence derives from a man older than 75 with acute or convalescent COVID-19. The rearrangement joins TRBV5-8 to TRBJ1-2; the match to TRBD1 covers 8 bases. CDR3 in DNA: TGTGCCAGCAGCTTGGGGCAAGGACAGGGTTATGGCTACACCTTC. It translates to CASSLGQGQGYGYTF.